Below are 31 T cell receptor beta chains sequenced from a single sample in a study of cytomegalovirus exposure and HLA in healthy donors. The study ran its PCR with 60 Vbeta and 13 Jbeta primers. Using immunoSEQ multiplex PCR, the repertoire was profiled, and TCRdb retains in-frame clones only, with some absent. The data contain around 120,000 clones, about three quarters of them seen just once; the ten biggest clones take up less than 2%. The material sequenced was PBMCs. The receptors derive from a middle-aged woman in good health and CMV-seronegative.

The chain employs TRBV29-1 and TRBJ2-7; 7 bases fit TRBD1. CDR1 and CDR2 (germline): SQVTM, ANQGSEA. Trimming at V came to 5 bases and at J to 6 bases, leaving 10 bases not matched to a gene. The CDR3 extends over 13 amino acids. CDR3 coding DNA: TGCAGCGTTAAAACAGGGGCCTTTGGCGAGCAGTACTTC. Its translation is CSVKTGAFGEQYF.

The chain uses TRBV9 and TRBJ2-2; D remains unclear. V lost 0 bases and J lost 5, with 5 bases in between. Germline CDR1 and CDR2: SGDLS and YYNGEE. CDR3 length equals 13 residues. The CDR3 nucleotides are TGTGCCAGCAGCGTAGACGGGACCGGGGAGCTGTTTTTT. As protein: CASSVDGTGELFF.

This clone was counted a single time. V is TRBV28 and J is TRBJ2-3, with TRBD2 matching over 13 bases. This CDR3 contains 16 residues. V shed 4 bases and J 4 bases; nucleotides not matched to a gene: 5. Germline CDR1 and CDR2: MDHEN and SYDVKM. Here the CDR3 DNA reads TGTGCCAGCAGTTCCGTGACTAGCGGGAGGCCAGATACGCAGTATTTT. Translation gives CASSSVTSGRPDTQYF.

This clone was seen only once. The rearrangement uses TRBV30 and TRBJ2-1; a possible D gene is TRBD2 (7 bases). From germline, CDR1 is GTSNPN and CDR2 SVGIG (reference sequence). The CDR3 is 13 amino acids. Trimming cost V 0 bases and J 12 bases, with 15 bases left between them. The CDR3 region is CAWSVQGSGLQFF. The DNA for the CDR3 is TGTGCCTGGAGTGTACAGGGTAGCGGGCTGCAGTTCTTC.

The chain has TRBV18 and TRBJ2-3; D uncertain. The CDR3 is 17 residues long. Germline V gene lookup returns CDR1 KGHSH and CDR2 LQKENI. Trimming cost V 3 bases and J 2 bases, with 18 bases left between them. The CDR3 spells CASSPTAVPNPTDTQYF. CDR3 nucleotides: TGTGCCAGCTCACCCACCGCCGTCCCTAACCCCACAGATACGCAGTATTTT.

This sequence joins TRBV28 and TRBJ2-7; 11 nucleotides match TRBD2. Trimming at V came to 5 bases and at J to 4 bases, leaving 13 bases not matched to a gene. Per germline, CDR1 MDHEN and CDR2 SYDVKM. CDR3 length: 17 amino acids. The CDR3 spells CASSLKIAGGSGYEQYF. As DNA, the CDR3 is TGTGCCAGCAGTCTCAAAATAGCGGGAGGGTCGGGGTACGAGCAGTACTTC.

This clone was seen only a few times. The CDR3 reads CASSHGRRSEQFF. The CDR3 bases are TGCGCCAGCAGCCATGGCAGACGGAGTGAGCAGTTCTTC. The rearrangement uses TRBV4-1 and TRBJ2-1, with D unresolved. The V end lost 3 bases, the J end lost 9 bases, and 12 bases lay between the germline ends. Per germline, CDR1 MGHRA and CDR2 YSYEKL. The CDR3 spans 13 residues.

The chain combines TRBV6-1 with TRBJ2-7; 8 nucleotides match TRBD1. CDR1 and CDR2 from the germline V gene are MNHNS and SASEGT. After removal of 5 bases from V and 4 bases from J, the junction contained 10 bases not matched to a gene. The CDR3 is made up of 15 amino acids. The CDR3 DNA reads as TGTGCCAGCAGTCAGGACAGGGCCCGACCTTACGAGCAGTACTTC. It specifies CASSQDRARPYEQYF.

This clone showed up just a few times. The CDR3 protein is CASSLDTSLPFTLAKNIQYF. In DNA, the CDR3 is TGCGCCAGCAGCTTGGATACTAGCCTACCCTTCACCCTAGCCAAAAACATTCAGTACTTC. This chain connects TRBV5-1 to TRBJ2-4; D may be TRBD2 (6 bases). CDR1 and CDR2 (germline): SGHRS, YFSETQ. The germline V and J ends were trimmed by 0 bases and 0 bases, with 22 bases remaining between them. The CDR3 covers 20 residues.

The chain couples TRBV6-4 to TRBJ1-4, with 7 positions matching TRBD1. The ends lost 4 bases at V and 12 bases at J; junction bases unmatched: 14. In germline, CDR1 is MRHNA, CDR2 SNTAGT. There are 15 residues in the CDR3. The CDR3 region is CASSARQGGQGELFF. The CDR3 nucleotides read TGTGCCAGCAGTGCCCGACAGGGAGGACAAGGGGAACTGTTTTTT.

The chain couples TRBV2 to TRBJ1-5; the match to TRBD1 covers 7 bases. The junction had 13 bases not matched to a gene; V was cut back by 6 bases and J by 5 bases. The germline V gene has CDR1 SNHLY and CDR2 FYNNEI. This CDR3 is built from 16 residues. The CDR3 sequence: CASSSTTGPPDQPQHF. The CDR3 region has the DNA TGTGCCAGCAGCTCGACGACAGGGCCTCCGGATCAGCCCCAGCATTTT.

This clone was picked up one time. V is TRBV9 and J is TRBJ2-1; no firm D call. Germline CDR1 reads SGDLS; CDR2 reads YYNGEE. V lost 4 bases and J 6 bases, leaving 14 bases between the germline ends. The CDR3 sequence is 14 residues long. The CDR3 protein is CASSSKEEPNEQFF. CDR3 in DNA: TGTGCCAGCAGCTCAAAAGAGGAACCCAATGAGCAGTTCTTC.

The CDR3 region has the DNA TGTGCCAGCAGTTCCCAGGGGAGTAAGGCTGAAGCTTTCTTT. Translation: CASSSQGSKAEAFF. This sequence joins TRBV27 and TRBJ1-1, with TRBD1 as a possible D gene (6 bases). V was shortened by 4 bases and J by 6 bases, with 15 bases between the two germline ends. Germline V lookup: CDR1 MNHEY, CDR2 SMNVEV (reference sequence). CDR3 length equals 14 residues.

The gene calls are TRBV2 and TRBJ1-2; perhaps TRBD1 as D (5 bases). CDR1 SNHLY and CDR2 FYNNEI come from the germline V gene. This CDR3 is 14 amino acids long. V dropped 1 base and J dropped 4 bases, with 10 bases sitting between them. CDR3 loop: CASSEEMGPYGYTF. The CDR3, as DNA: TGTGCCAGCAGTGAAGAGATGGGGCCCTATGGCTACACCTTC. The full variable domain, completed using reference TRBV2 and TRBJ1-2, is EPEVTQTPSHQVTQMGQEVILRCVPISNHLYFYWYRQILGQKVEFLVSFYNNEISEKSEIFDDQFSVERPDGSNFTLKIRSTKLEDSAMYFCASSEEMGPYGYTFGSGTRLTVV.

This clone appeared a single time. The chain recombines TRBV6-1 with TRBJ1-5; TRBD1 matches 10 bases. CDR3 length: 15 amino acids. The trim removed 7 bases at V and 4 bases at J, leaving 7 bases unmatched. Germline V CDR1 and CDR2: MNHNS, SASEGT. The CDR3 is CASIRQGAVNQPQHF. CDR3 sequence (DNA): TGTGCCAGCATCCGACAGGGGGCCGTTAATCAGCCCCAGCATTTT.

The chain is built from TRBV11-2 and TRBJ2-1; TRBD1 aligns across 9 bases. Germline CDR1 reads SGHAT; CDR2 reads FQNNGV. J lost 4 bases, V lost 1 base, and 8 bases had no gene match. The CDR3 runs to 17 residues. This CDR3 is CASSLVGTGGAYNEQFF. The DNA for the CDR3 is TGTGCCAGCAGCTTAGTAGGCACAGGGGGCGCGTACAATGAGCAGTTCTTC.

As regards this clone: Other DNA sequences in this sample translate to the same CDR3. The genes are TRBV27 and TRBJ1-5; 8 bases line up with TRBD1. The CDR3 has 14 residues. Germline V lookup: CDR1 MNHEY, CDR2 SMNVEV (reference sequence). J lost 4 bases, V lost 5 bases, and 4 bases had no gene match. The DNA for the CDR3 is TGTGCCAGCAGTCTAACAGGGGGAAATCAGCCCCAGCATTTT. Translating it yields CASSLTGGNQPQHF.

V and J are TRBV15 and TRBJ1-2; 8 bases agree with TRBD1. Germline lookup yields CDR1 LNHNV and CDR2 YYDKDF (reference sequence). The CDR3 extends over 14 amino acids. The V gene end was trimmed by 5 bases and the J gene end by 4 bases; junction bases not matched to a gene: 6. CDR3 bases: TGTGCCACCAGCCCAGGGGGCATGGGCTATGGCTACACCTTC. It yields the protein CATSPGGMGYGYTF.

The chain has TRBV9 and TRBJ2-2; D may be TRBD2 (6 bases). The CDR3 runs 16 residues. V was trimmed by 2 bases and J by 0 bases, leaving 11 bases between them. Germline V gene sequence: CDR1 SGDLS, CDR2 YYNGEE. Written as DNA, the CDR3 is TGTGCCAGCAGCGTGGGGGGACTGCCGAACACCGGGGAGCTGTTTTTT. As protein: CASSVGGLPNTGELFF.

This chain uses TRBV4-2 with TRBJ2-3; unclear D gene. The CDR3 length is 14 residues. V lost 4 bases and J 1 base, leaving 9 bases between the germline ends. Germline-derived CDR1 and CDR2 are LGHNA and YNFKEQ. As DNA, the CDR3 is TGTGCCAGCAGCCTAGAGTATGGCACAGATACGCAGTATTTT. Its protein product is CASSLEYGTDTQYF.

This clone was seen just once. The chain couples TRBV7-3 to TRBJ1-1; unclear D gene. CDR1 SGHTA and CDR2 FQGTGA come from the germline V gene. V was cut by 4 bases and J by 3 bases, with 9 bases left in between. The CDR3 consists of 13 residues. The CDR3 loop is CASSSQRDTEAFF. CDR3 bases: TGTGCCAGCAGCTCCCAACGCGACACTGAAGCTTTCTTT.

This clone was observed once. The rearrangement joins TRBV7-9 to TRBJ2-3; tentatively, D is TRBD1 (6 bases). Trimming took off 3 bases at V and 6 bases at J, with 16 bases between the two ends. The CDR3 is 15 residues long. CDR1 SEHNR and CDR2 FQNEAQ come from the germline V gene (reference sequence). CDR3 nucleotide sequence: TGTGCCAGCAGCTTGAGAGGACAGACCATCGATACGCAGTATTTT. Residues: CASSLRGQTIDTQYF.

The rearrangement links TRBV6-5 to TRBJ1-5; D is possibly TRBD1 (5 bases). CDR3 length: 14 amino acids. V shed 7 bases and J shed 3 bases, with 13 bases lying between them. Germline V lookup: CDR1 MNHEY, CDR2 SVGAGI. CDR3 region: CASTEAGHNQPQHF. The CDR3 nucleotides are TGTGCCAGCACCGAGGCAGGGCACAATCAGCCCCAGCATTTT.

The chain is built from TRBV2 and TRBJ1-4; 7 bases match TRBD1. The CDR3 has 13 amino acids. CDR1 SNHLY and CDR2 FYNNEI come from the germline V gene. With V trimmed by 6 bases and J by 7 bases, 5 bases remained unmatched. The CDR3 loop is CASSDRVGEKLFF. DNA for the CDR3: TGTGCCAGCAGCGACAGGGTGGGTGAAAAACTGTTTTTT.

The rearrangement links TRBV15 to TRBJ2-7; 7 bases line up with TRBD2. V was clipped by 2 bases and J by 6 bases; unmatched bases: 7. Looked up from germline, CDR1 is LNHNV and CDR2 is YYDKDF (reference sequence). The CDR3 totals 14 residues. The CDR3 coding sequence is TGTGCCACCAGCAGACGAAACGGGGAGGGCGAGCAGTACTTC. Translating it yields CATSRRNGEGEQYF.

The rearrangement uses TRBV11-2 and TRBJ2-5; D is unclear. The J call may be wrong; the DNA end is better matched by TRBJ2-7. The CDR3 is made up of 13 amino acids. CDR1 and CDR2 (germline): SGHAT, FQNNGV. This CDR3 is CASSAEVHHEQYF. As DNA, the CDR3 is TGTGCCAGCAGCGCAGAGGTCCACCACGAGCAGTACTTC.

The J gene is TRBJ1-1, the V gene TRBV2; D is unresolved. This CDR3 is 13 amino acids long. Trimming took 6 bases from V and 9 from J, leaving 17 bases between them. CDR1 and CDR2 from the germline V gene are SNHLY and FYNNEI. The DNA of the CDR3 is TGTGCCAGCAGGGCCGGGGTAGGTCGAAAAGCTTTCTTT. Translating it yields CASRAGVGRKAFF.

The chain employs TRBV5-8 and TRBJ1-2; 7 bases align to TRBD1. The CDR3 is 15 amino acids. After removal of 0 bases from V and 4 bases from J, the junction contained 6 bases not matched to a gene. The V gene's germline CDR1 is SGHTS and CDR2 YDEGEE. The CDR3 here is CASSLEVRGSYGYTF. The CDR3 DNA is TGTGCCAGCAGCTTGGAAGTCAGGGGGAGCTATGGCTACACCTTC.

V usage is TRBV19 and J usage is TRBJ1-5; tentative D call: TRBD1 (6 bases). Trimming cost V 3 bases and J 7 bases, with 10 bases left between them. This CDR3 spans 13 amino acids. Germline-derived CDR1 and CDR2 are LNHDA and SQIVND (reference sequence). Here the CDR3 reads CASSIAGAQPQHF. In DNA, the CDR3 is TGTGCCAGTAGTATTGCGGGGGCACAGCCCCAGCATTTT.

The chain is built from TRBV7-6 and TRBJ2-2; possible D gene TRBD1, 5 bases. Per germline, CDR1 SGHVS and CDR2 FNYEAQ. V lost 5 bases, J lost 0 bases, and 13 bases lay in between. The CDR3 runs to 16 residues. The CDR3 nucleotides are TGTGCCAGCAGCCCCAGGACAAAAACGAACACCGGGGAGCTGTTTTTT. It codes for CASSPRTKTNTGELFF.

This rearrangement joins TRBV9 to TRBJ2-1; 15 nucleotides line up with TRBD2. The CDR3 sequence is 16 residues long. V lost 3 bases, J lost 15 bases, and 13 bases stayed unmatched. CDR1 and CDR2 from the germline V gene are SGDLS and YYNGEE. The DNA for the CDR3 is TGTGCCAGCAGCGCGGACCCCGGGACTAGCGGGAGGCCGACGTTCTTC. The encoded protein is CASSADPGTSGRPTFF.